This TCR beta chain was sequenced during a study of OX40 agonist ivuxolimab in advanced cancers. The data were produced by immunoSEQ multiplex PCR, yet TCRdb's version contains in-frame clones alone and is incomplete. Of around 20,000 clones in the sample, 80% to 90% were seen once. CDR1 and CDR2 from the germline V gene are SQVTM and ANQGSEA. V was clipped by 5 bases and J by 2 bases; unmatched bases: 7. The CDR3 contains 16 residues. The chain combines TRBV29-1 with TRBJ2-7, with 15 bases identical to TRBD2. Here the sequenced sample was CD4+ or CD8+ T cells sorted from blood, taken in a trial of the OX40 agonist ivuxolimab. The clonotype originates from an adult with an advanced solid tumor such as melanoma, head and neck, liver or kidney cancer. For the CDR3, the DNA is TGCAGCGTTTCCGGACTAGCGGGAGGGCCTCCCTACGAGCAGTACTTC. As protein: CSVSGLAGGPPYEQYF.